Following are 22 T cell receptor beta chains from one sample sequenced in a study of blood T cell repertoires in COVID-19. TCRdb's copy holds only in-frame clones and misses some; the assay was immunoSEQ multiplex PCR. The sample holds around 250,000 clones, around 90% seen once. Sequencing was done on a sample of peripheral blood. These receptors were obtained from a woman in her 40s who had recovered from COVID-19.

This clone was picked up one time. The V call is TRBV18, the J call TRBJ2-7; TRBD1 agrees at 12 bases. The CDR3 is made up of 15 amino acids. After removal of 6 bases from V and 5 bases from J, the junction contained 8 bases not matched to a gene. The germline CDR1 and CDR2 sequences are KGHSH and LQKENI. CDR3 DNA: TGTGCCAGCTCGGGTGGGACAGGGGGCAATAACGAGCAGTACTTC. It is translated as CASSGGTGGNNEQYF.

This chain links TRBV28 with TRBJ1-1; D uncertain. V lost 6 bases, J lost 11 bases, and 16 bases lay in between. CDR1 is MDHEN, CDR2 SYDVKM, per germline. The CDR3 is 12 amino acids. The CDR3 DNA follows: TGTGCCAGCAGCCAAGGGAGTTCCAGGGCTTTCTTT. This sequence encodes CASSQGSSRAFF.

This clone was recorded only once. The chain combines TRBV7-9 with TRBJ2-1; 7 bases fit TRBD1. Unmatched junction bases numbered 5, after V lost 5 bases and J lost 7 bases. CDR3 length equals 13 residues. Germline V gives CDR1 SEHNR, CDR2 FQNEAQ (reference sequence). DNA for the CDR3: TGTGCCAGCAGCCCTGCAGGGGGAAATGAGCAGTTCTTC. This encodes CASSPAGGNEQFF. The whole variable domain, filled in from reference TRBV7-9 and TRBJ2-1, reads DTGVSQNPRHKITKRGQNVTFRCDPISEHNRLYWYRQTLGQGPEFLTYFQNEAQLEKSRLLSDRFSAERPKGSFSTLEIQRTEQGDSAMYLCASSPAGGNEQFFGPGTRLTVL.

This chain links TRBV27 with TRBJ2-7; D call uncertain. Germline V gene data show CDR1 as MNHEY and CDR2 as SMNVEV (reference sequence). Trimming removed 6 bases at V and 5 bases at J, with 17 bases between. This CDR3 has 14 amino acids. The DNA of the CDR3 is TGTGCCAGCAGACAGCTCCTCTTTCCCGACGAGCAGTACTTC. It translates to CASRQLLFPDEQYF.

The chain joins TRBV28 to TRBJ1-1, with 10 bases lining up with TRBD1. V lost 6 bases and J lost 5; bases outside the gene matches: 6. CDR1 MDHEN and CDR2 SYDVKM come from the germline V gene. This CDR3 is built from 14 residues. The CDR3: CASSIGQGETEAFF. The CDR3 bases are TGTGCCAGCAGCATCGGACAGGGGGAGACTGAAGCTTTCTTT.

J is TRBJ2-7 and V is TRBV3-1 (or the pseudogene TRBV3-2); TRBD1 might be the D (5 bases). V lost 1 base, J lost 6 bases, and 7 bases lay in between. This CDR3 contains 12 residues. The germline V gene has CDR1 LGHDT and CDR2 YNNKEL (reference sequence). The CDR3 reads CASSQATGEQYF. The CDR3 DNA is TGTGCCAGCAGCCAAGCAACAGGCGAGCAGTACTTC.

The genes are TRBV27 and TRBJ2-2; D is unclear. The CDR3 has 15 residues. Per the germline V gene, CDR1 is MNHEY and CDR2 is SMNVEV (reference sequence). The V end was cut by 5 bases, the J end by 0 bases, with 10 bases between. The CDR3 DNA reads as TGTGCCAGCAGTCCCGACACTGCGAACACCGGGGAGCTGTTTTTT. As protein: CASSPDTANTGELFF.

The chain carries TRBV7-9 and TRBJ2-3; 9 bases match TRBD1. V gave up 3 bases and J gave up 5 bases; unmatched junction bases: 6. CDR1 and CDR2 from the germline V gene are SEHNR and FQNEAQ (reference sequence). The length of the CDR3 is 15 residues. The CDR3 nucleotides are TGTGCCAGCAGCTTCCGGGACAGGGTAGTAGATACGCAGTATTTT. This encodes CASSFRDRVVDTQYF.

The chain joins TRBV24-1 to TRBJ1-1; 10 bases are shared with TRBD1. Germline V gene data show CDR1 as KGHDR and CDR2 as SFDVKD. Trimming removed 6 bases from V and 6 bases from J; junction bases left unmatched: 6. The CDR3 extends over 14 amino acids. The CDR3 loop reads CATSPGQGRAEAFF. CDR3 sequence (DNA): TGTGCCACCAGTCCGGGACAGGGGCGGGCTGAAGCTTTCTTT.

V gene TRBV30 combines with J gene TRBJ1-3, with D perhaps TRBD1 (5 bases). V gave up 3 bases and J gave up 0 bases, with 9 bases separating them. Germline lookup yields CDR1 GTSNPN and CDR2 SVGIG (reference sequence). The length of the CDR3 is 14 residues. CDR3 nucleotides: TGTGCCTGGAGAGGTGACAGCTCTGGAAACACCATATATTTT. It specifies CAWRGDSSGNTIYF.

The CDR3 region has the DNA TGTGCCAGCAGCCAAGGTCCTAGCCCGCAGTATTTT. Protein product: CASSQGPSPQYF. V usage is TRBV14 and J usage is TRBJ2-3; a weak D match, TRBD2 (5 bases). The CDR3 loop spans 12 amino acids. Germline V gene lookup returns CDR1 SGHDN and CDR2 FVKESK. Trimming left V 1 base short and J 10 bases short, with 9 bases between. Using reference TRBV14 and TRBJ2-3 for the parts outside the CDR3, the full variable domain is EAGVTQFPSHSVIEKGQTVTLRCDPISGHDNLYWYRRVMGKEIKFLLHFVKESKQDESGMPNNRFLAERTGGTYSTLKVQPAELEDSGVYFCASSQGPSPQYFGPGTRLTVL.

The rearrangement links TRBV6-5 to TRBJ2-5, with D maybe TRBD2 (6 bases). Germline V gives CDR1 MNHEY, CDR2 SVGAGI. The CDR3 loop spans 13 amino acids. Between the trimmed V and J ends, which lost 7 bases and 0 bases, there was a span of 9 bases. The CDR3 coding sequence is TGTGCCAGCACTTCGGGGGACCAAGAGACCCAGTACTTC. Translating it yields CASTSGDQETQYF.

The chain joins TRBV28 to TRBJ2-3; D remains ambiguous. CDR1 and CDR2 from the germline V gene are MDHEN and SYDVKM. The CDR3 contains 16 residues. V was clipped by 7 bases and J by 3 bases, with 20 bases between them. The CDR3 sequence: CASMSAHAAETDTQYF. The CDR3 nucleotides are TGTGCCAGCATGTCGGCCCACGCCGCGGAAACAGATACGCAGTATTTT. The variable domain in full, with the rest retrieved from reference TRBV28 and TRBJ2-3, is DVKVTQSSRYLVKRTGEKVFLECVQDMDHENMFWYRQDPGLGLRLIYFSYDVKMKEKGDIPEGYSVSREKKERFSLILESASTNQTSMYLCASMSAHAAETDTQYFGPGTRLTVL.

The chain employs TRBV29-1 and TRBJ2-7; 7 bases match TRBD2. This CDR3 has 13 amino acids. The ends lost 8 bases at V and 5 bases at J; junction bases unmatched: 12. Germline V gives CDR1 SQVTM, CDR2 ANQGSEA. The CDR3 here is CSFQGGSFNEQYF. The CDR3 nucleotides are TGCAGCTTCCAGGGCGGGAGTTTCAACGAGCAGTACTTC.

This chain's CDR3 is CASRRGQGETQYF. In DNA form, the CDR3 reads TGTGCCAGCAGGAGGGGACAGGGGGAGACCCAGTACTTC. The rearrangement joins TRBV2 to TRBJ2-5; TRBD1 agrees at 10 bases. The CDR3 length is 13 residues. V was pared by 6 bases and J by 5 bases, with 3 bases of the junction left unmatched. CDR1 and CDR2 (germline): SNHLY, FYNNEI.

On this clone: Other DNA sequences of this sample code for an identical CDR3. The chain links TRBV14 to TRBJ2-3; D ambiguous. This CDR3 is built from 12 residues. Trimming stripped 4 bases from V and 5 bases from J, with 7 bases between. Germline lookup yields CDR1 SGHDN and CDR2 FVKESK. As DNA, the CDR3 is TGTGCCAGCAGCCCCCCCGGAGATACGCAGTATTTT. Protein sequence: CASSPPGDTQYF.

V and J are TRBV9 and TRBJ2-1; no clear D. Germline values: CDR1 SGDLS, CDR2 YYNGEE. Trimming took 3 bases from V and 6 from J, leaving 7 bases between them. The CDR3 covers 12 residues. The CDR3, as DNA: TGTGCCAGCAGCGGCTACAGCAATGAGCAGTTCTTC. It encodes CASSGYSNEQFF.

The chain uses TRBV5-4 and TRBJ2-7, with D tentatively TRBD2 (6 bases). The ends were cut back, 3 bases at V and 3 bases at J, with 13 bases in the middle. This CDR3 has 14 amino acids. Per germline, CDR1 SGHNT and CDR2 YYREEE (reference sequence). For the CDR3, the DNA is TGTGCCAGCAGCTCGGGTGGAGGGGACTACGAGCAGTACTTC. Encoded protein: CASSSGGGDYEQYF. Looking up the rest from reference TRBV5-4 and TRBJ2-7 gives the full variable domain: ETGVTQSPTHLIKTRGQQVTLRCSSQSGHNTVSWYQQALGQGPQFIFQYYREEENGRGNFPPRFSGLQFPNYSSELNVNALELDDSALYLCASSSGGGDYEQYFGPGTRLTVT.

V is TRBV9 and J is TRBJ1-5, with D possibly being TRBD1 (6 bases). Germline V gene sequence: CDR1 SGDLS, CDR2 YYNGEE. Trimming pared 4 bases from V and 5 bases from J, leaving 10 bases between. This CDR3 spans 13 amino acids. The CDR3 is CASSLQGDQPQHF. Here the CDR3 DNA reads TGTGCCAGCAGCCTACAGGGAGATCAGCCCCAGCATTTT.

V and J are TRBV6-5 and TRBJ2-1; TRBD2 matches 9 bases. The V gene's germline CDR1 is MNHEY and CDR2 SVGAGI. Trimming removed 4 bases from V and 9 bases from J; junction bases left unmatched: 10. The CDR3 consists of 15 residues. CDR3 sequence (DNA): TGTGCCAGCAGTTCCGGGACTAGCCGGAGCAGTGAGCAGTTCTTC. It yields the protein CASSSGTSRSSEQFF.

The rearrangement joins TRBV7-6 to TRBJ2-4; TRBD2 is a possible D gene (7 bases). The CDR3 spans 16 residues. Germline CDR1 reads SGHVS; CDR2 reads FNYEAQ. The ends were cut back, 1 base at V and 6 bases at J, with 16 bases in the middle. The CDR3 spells CASSLGSGGDLNIQYF. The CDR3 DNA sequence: TGTGCCAGCAGCTTAGGATCGGGGGGCGACCTAAACATTCAGTACTTC.

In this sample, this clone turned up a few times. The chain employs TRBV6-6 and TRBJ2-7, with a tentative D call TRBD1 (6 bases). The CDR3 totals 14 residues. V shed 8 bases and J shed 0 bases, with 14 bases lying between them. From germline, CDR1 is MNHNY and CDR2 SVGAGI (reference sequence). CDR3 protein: CASSGALSSYEQYF. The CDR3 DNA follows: TGTGCCAGCTCAGGGGCGCTGAGCTCCTACGAGCAGTACTTC.